One T cell receptor beta chain is described in this entry. As yet, its antigen is unknown. The sample originates from a study of blood T cells in healthy people across ages. A sample-barcoded 5' primer and a J-beta primer mix were used in a second PCR of roughly 7 to 11 cycles. Each cDNA molecule, via a template-switch adaptor with 12 random nucleotides, was tagged. Every sample returned 2.5 million or more CDR3-containing paired-end reads. TCRdb reanalysed the 5' RACE reads using MiXCR and keeps one entry per CDR3 protein. The repertoire consists of approximately 1,100,000 distinct CDR3 sequences, with under 55% occurring once and the leading ten covering approximately 17%. CDR3 length equals 14 residues. V shed 4 bases and J shed 6 bases, with 14 bases lying between them. CDR1 and CDR2 from the germline V gene are SSHAT and FNYEAQ (reference sequence). Whole-study findings and limits: Any conclusive comparison of naive versus antigen-experienced cells was prevented by using unsorted PBMCs. In long-lived donors, naive CD4+ cell counts and diversity exceeded those of aged donors.

V usage is TRBV7-7 and J usage is TRBJ2-3; the D is unclear. The clonotype originates from an older woman in good health. Sequencing was carried out using blood. The CDR3 region is CASSSRPFGDTQYF. CDR3 DNA: TGTGCCAGCAGCTCACGACCCTTTGGGGATACGCAGTATTTT.